This T cell receptor beta chain was sequenced in a study of metastatic and nonmetastatic thyroid tumors. Overall study: For malignant and benign thyroid patients, tumor or nodule tissue and blood were the sources whose repertoires were compared. Study results and limitations: It was reported that TCR beta diversity was significantly higher in malignant thyroid tumors than benign nodules, in blood and tumor.

In the authors' workflow: A papillary thyroid cancer distant-metastasis classifier was built from CDR3 differences across clinicopathological groups. From the PCR reads, TCRdb re-called clones with MiXCR. TCRdb's processing, not the authors', yielded these V and J calls. This sample carries 30,000 or so clones, 25% of them seen once, and the ten largest clones take 7% to 10%. Ahead of thyroid surgery, no patient had received treatment of any kind. CDR1 SGHTS and CDR2 YDEGEE come from the germline V gene. The CDR3 adds up to 12 amino acids, both ends counted. As for this clone: The antigen remains undetermined. Here the CDR3 omits its conserved ending phenylalanine or tryptophan, so a read error is the likely source. Because the CDR3's place on the DNA is in doubt, the DNA is left out and the CDR3 is given as listed by TCRdb.

Specimen: blood. The gene calls are TRBV5-8 and TRBJ2-1. This receptor was taken from a female donor with papillary thyroid cancer or a benign thyroid nodule (not recorded which). Some clones in this sample may be carry-over from other donors' samples. The CDR3 spells CASSWYGFGQSC.